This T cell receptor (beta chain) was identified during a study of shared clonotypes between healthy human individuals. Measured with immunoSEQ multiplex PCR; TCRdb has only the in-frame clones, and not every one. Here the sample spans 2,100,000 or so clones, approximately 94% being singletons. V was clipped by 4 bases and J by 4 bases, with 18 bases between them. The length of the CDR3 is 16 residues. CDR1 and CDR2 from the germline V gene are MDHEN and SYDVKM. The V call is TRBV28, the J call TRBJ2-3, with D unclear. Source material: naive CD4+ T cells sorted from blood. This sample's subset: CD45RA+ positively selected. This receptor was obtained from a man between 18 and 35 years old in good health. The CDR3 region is CASSSAVLPGADTQYF. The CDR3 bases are TGTGCCAGCAGTTCCGCCGTCCTTCCGGGCGCAGATACGCAGTATTTT.